This T cell receptor (beta chain) is drawn from a study of blood T cell repertoires in COVID-19. Study-wide background: The samples span acute and convalescent COVID-19 from the United States, Italy and Spain.

The germline V gene encodes CDR1 MNHNY and CDR2 SVGAGI (reference sequence). CDR3 length: 14 amino acids. Trimming took off 2 bases at V and 5 bases at J, with 10 bases between the two ends. Sequencing used immunoSEQ multiplex PCR; TCRdb keeps in-frame clones, though not all of them. This sample has about 240,000 clones, with approximately 78% found just once. The V call is TRBV6-6, the J call TRBJ1-5, with a possible D match to TRBD1 (6 bases). The material sequenced was peripheral blood. The clonotype comes from a woman aged 55-69 years with active or convalescent COVID-19. CDR3 DNA: TGTGCCAGCAGTTACGGGGACACCCATCAGCCCCAGCATTTT. This codes for CASSYGDTHQPQHF.